This TCR beta chain was sequenced in a study of CD8 T cells in ankylosing spondylitis. For TCR beta, libraries came from quantitative 5'-RACE with molecular barcodes. MiXCR was run by TCRdb on the 5' RACE reads, yielding one entry per CDR3 protein. The sample lists 200,000 to 250,000 distinct CDR3 sequences, about 10% occurring once. Study-level findings and limits: Seemingly characteristic of ankylosing spondylitis blood was a TCR beta motif consisting of eight highly homologous variants. Disease-linked clones reportedly showed significant enrichment in matched ankylosing spondylitis synovial fluid. Disease-linked clones displayed a CD8+ phenotype and appeared relatively rarely in peripheral blood.

J was trimmed by 3 bases and V by 3 bases; bases with no gene match: 2. The CDR3 runs 14 residues. Germline V CDR1 and CDR2: MNHEY, SMNVEV (reference sequence). The sample holds many counts of this clonotype. What it recognizes is unknown. This TCR was sampled from a male donor with ankylosing spondylitis or in good health (not recorded which). The rearrangement uses TRBV27 and TRBJ2-7, with TRBD1 matching over 10 bases. The material sequenced was blood, either unsorted or a sorted T cell fraction (not recorded which). In DNA, the CDR3 is TGTGCCAGCAGTTTGGGGGACAGGGGCTACGAGCAGTACTTC. It encodes CASSLGDRGYEQYF.